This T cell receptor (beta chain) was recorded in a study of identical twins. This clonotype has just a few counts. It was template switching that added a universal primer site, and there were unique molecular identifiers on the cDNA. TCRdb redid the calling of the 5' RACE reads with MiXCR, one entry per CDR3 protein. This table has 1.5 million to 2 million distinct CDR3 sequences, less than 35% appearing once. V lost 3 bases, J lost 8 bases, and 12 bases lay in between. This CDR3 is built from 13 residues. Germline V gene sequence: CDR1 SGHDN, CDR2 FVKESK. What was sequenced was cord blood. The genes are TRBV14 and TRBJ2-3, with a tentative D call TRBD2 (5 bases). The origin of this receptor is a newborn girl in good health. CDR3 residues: CASSHKRRVTQYF. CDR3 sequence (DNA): TGTGCCAGCAGCCACAAGAGGCGGGTTACGCAGTATTTT.